This T cell receptor (beta chain) derives from a study of CD8 T cells in ankylosing spondylitis. Points from the study as a whole: A motif of fewer than ten highly homologous TCR beta variants was seen as apparently characteristic of ankylosing spondylitis blood. Reports say disease-linked clones showed up significantly more in matched ankylosing spondylitis synovial fluid.

Libraries for TCR beta were made by quantitative 5'-RACE with molecular barcodes. MiXCR, applied by TCRdb to the 5' RACE reads, yields one record per CDR3 protein. This sample has about 400,000 distinct CDR3 sequences, with more than 20% found just once. The sample holds a few counts of this clonotype. The antigen is undetermined. Germline loops: CDR1 ENHRY, CDR2 SYGVKD. The CDR3 covers 13 residues. Losses at the gene ends were 9 bases for V and 5 bases for J; bases not matched to a gene: 5. V is TRBV10-3 and J is TRBJ2-2; the match to TRBD1 covers 8 bases. The receptor was isolated from a male donor with ankylosing spondylitis or in good health (not recorded which). Material: blood, either unsorted or a sorted T cell fraction (not recorded which). As DNA, the CDR3 is TGTGCCATAGACAGGGGCGAGACCGGGGAGCTGTTTTTT. Translated: CAIDRGETGELFF.